This entry is about one TCR beta chain. The source of the sample is a study of blood T cell repertoires in COVID-19. The overall study: Italy, Spain and the United States were the sources of the convalescent and acute COVID-19 samples. The cDNA or gDNA used as material had been derived from T cells, B-cell-depleted T cells, or PBMCs.

In the authors' workflow: Amplification with reference gene primers provided the estimates of nucleated cell counts. Only in-frame clones appear in the TCRdb table, and some are missing; sequencing was by immunoSEQ multiplex PCR. V and J calls and clone size follow that table, whereas D and trimming were derived from the DNA. The sample comprises under 60,000 clones, 70% to 85% of which are singletons, and roughly 3.9% rests with the top ten. V lost 8 bases and J lost 0, with 11 bases in between. CDR3 length equals 13 residues. Germline CDR1 MNHEY, CDR2 SVGAGI. The chain employs TRBV6-5 and TRBJ2-7; maybe TRBD1 (6 bases). The sample was peripheral blood. This receptor was obtained from a man aged 55-75 years with acute or convalescent COVID-19. In nucleotides, the CDR3 is TGTGCCAGCGCCAGGGGTCGCTCCTACGAGCAGTACTTC. Its protein product is CASARGRSYEQYF.